This T cell receptor (beta chain) comes out of a study of T cell responses to AZD1222 COVID-19 vaccine (dated by TCRdb to the early 2020s). Background on the whole study: A total of 230 to 250 trial participants underwent TCR sequencing, of whom some 210 received two doses of AZD1222 and roughly 25 received two doses of the MenACWY control vaccine. Trial participants were enrolled by age into 18-55, 56-69 and 70-plus year subgroups, with approximately 150, 30 and 60 TCR-sequenced participants respectively.

The CDR3 regions of human TCRbeta chains were analyzed by immunosequencing. The original methods were these. TCRs in the repertoires were matched against a reference library of SARS-CoV-2-specific TCRs that had been generated with the MIRA antigen-specificity platform. Breadth was defined as the fraction of unique TCRs that were SARS-CoV-2-associated. Depth was defined as the fraction of total T cells that were SARS-CoV-2-associated. Using the MIRA data, each spike-specific TCR was mapped to the spike region that the TCR reacts to and placed in a CD4 or CD8 class. Log10-transformed breadth and depth values were compared by one-way ANOVA with Sidak's multiple comparisons tests. The immuneACCESS repertoire file appears here via TCRdb, limited to in-frame rearrangements. These files lack a portion of the clones; in checked studies, under half of the deficit traces to unresolved V genes, and the cause of the others is not known. Clonal size and the V and J genes are those of that table, whereas D and trimming came from the DNA. For this sample the table gives around 150,000 clones, of which around 89% were detected only once. The ten biggest clones cover 3% to 4% of the sample.

On this clone: Its antigen is currently not known. Within one base of it there is no much larger clone, and no base qualities were kept.

V is cut back by 0 bases and J by 3 bases, with 12 bases in the junction unmatched. The CDR3, from cysteine to phenylalanine, totals 20 residues. The entry retains the CDR3 DNA only, 60 bases that are in frame from base 1. From the germline V gene (reference sequence), CDR1 is LNHNV and CDR2 is YYDKDF. Beyond this particular receptor, the publication reports: Spike-specific TCR breadth and depth rose significantly after two AZD1222 doses compared with day 0 and with MenACWY recipients. No day 14 peak-response samples were available, so repertoires were characterized only after the peak T cell response. The vaccine-associated CD4 TCRs covered the entire spike protein, and the dominant responses fell in regions 160-218 and 743-854. Reportedly, close to half of the unique spike-specific TCRs recognized epitopes lying outside the regions that are mutated in the B.1.351 and B.1.1.7 variants. Only a handful of AZD1222 recipients were SARS-CoV-2 seropositive at baseline, limiting conclusions about previously exposed vaccinees. Participants were mostly white British, with more females than males. The authors suggested clonal diversity may have been underestimated. The 56-69-year group was small, and its depth increase did not reach significance, likely because of low power.

Per the publication, the time point label means: baseline before first vaccination. The treatment or condition tag for this specimen amounts to: meningococcal conjugate vaccine given as trial control. The vaccinee samples were drawn from two UK trials, COV001 and COV002, one of which was a single-blind randomized controlled phase 2/3 trial testing AZD1222 (ChAdOx1 nCoV-19) in healthy adults. Trial participant PBMC samples were collected at day 0 and day 28 after the second dose for TCRbeta chain sequencing. The specimen was peripheral blood, collected on day 0 of MenACWY control vaccination. The TCR sequence derives from an adult in good health. The chain uses TRBV15 and TRBJ2-2; 11 central nucleotides agree with TRBD1. The CDR3 loop reads CATSREYGTPGQGDTGELFF. The DNA is TGTGCCACCAGCAGAGAATACGGTACTCCGGGACAGGGGGACACCGGGGAGCTGTTTTTT.